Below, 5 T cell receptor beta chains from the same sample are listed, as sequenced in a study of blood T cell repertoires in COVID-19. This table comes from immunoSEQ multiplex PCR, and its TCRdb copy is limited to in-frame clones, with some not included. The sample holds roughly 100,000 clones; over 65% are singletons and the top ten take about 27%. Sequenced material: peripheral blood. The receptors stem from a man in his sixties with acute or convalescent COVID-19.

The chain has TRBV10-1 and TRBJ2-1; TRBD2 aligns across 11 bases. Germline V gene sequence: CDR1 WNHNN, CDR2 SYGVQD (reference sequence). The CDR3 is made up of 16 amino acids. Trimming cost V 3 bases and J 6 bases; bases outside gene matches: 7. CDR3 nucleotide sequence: TGCGCCAGCAGTGAACTAGCGGGAGCCTATCTCAATGAGCAGTTCTTC. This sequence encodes CASSELAGAYLNEQFF.

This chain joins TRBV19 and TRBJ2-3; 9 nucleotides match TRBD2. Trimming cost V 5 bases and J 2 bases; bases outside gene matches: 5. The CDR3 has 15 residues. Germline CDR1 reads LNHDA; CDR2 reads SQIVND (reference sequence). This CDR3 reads CASSRLAGITDTQYF. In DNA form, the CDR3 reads TGTGCCAGTAGTCGGCTAGCGGGAATCACAGATACGCAGTATTTT.

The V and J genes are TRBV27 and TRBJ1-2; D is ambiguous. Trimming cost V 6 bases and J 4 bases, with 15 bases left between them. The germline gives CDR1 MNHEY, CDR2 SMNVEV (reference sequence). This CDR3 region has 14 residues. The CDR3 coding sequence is TGTGCCAGCAGCCGTTGGGAGGGCTCCTATGGCTACACCTTC. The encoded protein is CASSRWEGSYGYTF.

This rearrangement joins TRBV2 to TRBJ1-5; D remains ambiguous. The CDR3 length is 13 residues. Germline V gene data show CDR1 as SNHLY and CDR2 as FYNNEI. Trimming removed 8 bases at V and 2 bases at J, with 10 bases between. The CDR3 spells CASDVGGNQPQHF. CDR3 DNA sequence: TGTGCCAGCGACGTTGGAGGCAATCAGCCCCAGCATTTT.

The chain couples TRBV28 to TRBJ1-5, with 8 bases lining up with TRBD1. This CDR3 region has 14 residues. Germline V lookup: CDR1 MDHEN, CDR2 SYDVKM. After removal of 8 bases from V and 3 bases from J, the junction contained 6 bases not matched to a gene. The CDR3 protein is CASGWTGNNQPQHF. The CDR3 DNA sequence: TGTGCCAGCGGGTGGACAGGGAACAATCAGCCCCAGCATTTT.